This T cell receptor beta chain was sequenced for a study of monozygotic twins with cystic fibrosis (TCRdb year 2021). About the study as a whole: Barcoded libraries were made from three micrograms of fragmented DNA using about 16 PCR cycles. Made up mostly of children and adolescents, the cohort included ten female and six male twin pairs ranging in age from roughly 2.0 to 40 years, with a median of about 8.6 years. On the day of blood sampling, twins were ranked among over a thousand cohort participants for weight-for-height and for FEVPerc (FEV1 disease centile). Data for three of the twin pairs had been reported previously in another context. To gauge how much genetics shapes V and J gene usage, the researchers compared TCR beta repertoires both within and across 16 monozygotic twin pairs who have cystic fibrosis. Overall study results and their limits: Simpson clonality tended to be low (median approximately 0.0095), which suggests a naive-dominated repertoire, although clonality was higher in the most severely affected patients. Monozygotic CF twin pairs shared significantly more nucleotide-identical clonotypes within each pair than unrelated CF individuals shared with one another (P = 0.000026, Mann-Whitney). Only a small cohort was studied, and no association of shared CDR3 numbers with age, concordance or disease severity was found. V gene usage was most similar to the co-twin for 13 of 16 pairs, and J usage for 8 of 16 pairs, suggesting genetic constraints.

Note on this clone: Its specific antigen is unknown. No qualities accompany the bases; no much larger clone lies one base away.

The twin pairs came from the European Cystic Fibrosis Twin and Sibling Study Cohort, a cohort that recruited patients from some 150 CF clinics across 14 European countries. Zygosity and CFTR genotype were confirmed in-house, and zygosity was tested by multiplex PCR of nine short tandem repeat loci. Peripheral blood was taken from each twin, and clinical parameters were recorded on the day of blood sampling. Genomic DNA was isolated from peripheral blood cells with phenol/chloroform and kept in TE buffer at 4 degrees C. Following the manufacturer's instructions, the researchers used the immunoSEQ immune profiling system to amplify TCR beta CDR3 regions via multiplex PCR. An Illumina NextSeq system was used to carry out the sequencing. As for the original processing: Sequence data were processed on the immunoSEQ Analyzer platform, and clonality was computed as the square root of Simpson's index of productive rearrangements. Similarity in V and J usage was quantified by Jensen-Shannon distance, and CDR3 generation probabilities were calculated with OLGA. The researchers looked up shared CDR3 sequences in the immuneACCESS database (August 2020) and in VDJdb (December 2020). The clones in this table, taken by TCRdb from immuneACCESS, are in-frame only. Not every clone is retained; where verified, under half of the shortfall comes from an unresolved V gene, and the cause of the rest is unknown. The DNA was the basis for D and trimming; V, J and clone size are from that table. The sample records around 34,000 clones, approximately 72% of which are singletons. The ten largest clonotypes hold approximately 0.81% of the sample.

There are 15 amino acids in the CDR3, from cysteine to valine inclusive. Only the CDR3 DNA stays, 45 bases, in frame from base 1. Per the germline V gene (reference sequence), MNHNY is the CDR1 and SVGAGI is the CDR2. Trimming accounts for 2 bases at V and 2 bases at J, while the number of junction bases matched to no gene is 4. The origin of this receptor is a girl between 5 and 17 years old with cystic fibrosis. The rearranged segments are TRBV6-6 and TRBJ2-7; TRBD2 lines up with 9 middle nucleotides. Sequencing input: blood. The CDR3 has the sequence CASSYEAGGTYEQYV. The bases read TGTGCCAGCAGTTACGAAGCGGGAGGAACCTACGAGCAGTACGTC.